Shown below are 30 T cell receptor beta chains from a single sample sequenced in a study of blood T cell repertoires in COVID-19. Clones were sequenced by immunoSEQ multiplex PCR, and TCRdb holds only the in-frame ones, with some missing. This sample has roughly 260,000 clones, with approximately 89% found just once. Sequencing input: peripheral blood. The receptors were sampled from a woman aged 45-60 years with acute or convalescent COVID-19.

This rearrangement joins TRBV7-2 to TRBJ1-1, with D uncertain. This CDR3 contains 15 residues. Between the trimmed V and J ends, which lost 0 bases and 7 bases, there was a span of 15 bases. CDR1 is SGHTA and CDR2 is FQGNSA in the germline V gene. The CDR3 bases are TGTGCCAGCAGCTTAGCGGTATCACTCCGAGGTGAAGCTTTCTTT. It codes for CASSLAVSLRGEAFF.

V is TRBV18 and J is TRBJ1-1; D is undetermined. This CDR3 is built from 16 residues. Trimming took off 0 bases at V and 6 bases at J, with 17 bases between the two ends. Germline loops: CDR1 KGHSH, CDR2 LQKENI. The CDR3 sequence is CASSPPTLQVGAEAFF. DNA of the CDR3: TGTGCCAGCTCACCACCGACCCTCCAGGTCGGGGCTGAAGCTTTCTTT. The whole variable domain, remainder taken from reference TRBV18 and TRBJ1-1, is NAGVMQNPRHLVRRRGQEARLRCSPMKGHSHVYWYRQLPEEGLKFMVYLQKENIIDESGMPKERFSAEFPKEGPSILRIQQVVRGDSAAYFCASSPPTLQVGAEAFFGQGTRLTVV.

The chain couples TRBV10-2 to TRBJ1-1; unclear D gene. The CDR3 length is 13 residues. Germline-derived CDR1 and CDR2 are WSHSY and SAAADI. The V and J ends lost 0 bases and 5 bases respectively, with 7 bases between them. Here the CDR3 reads CASSESTYTEAFF. The CDR3 DNA follows: TGCGCCAGCAGTGAGTCGACTTATACTGAAGCTTTCTTT.

The J gene is TRBJ2-7, the V gene TRBV27, with TRBD2 as a possible D gene (5 bases). CDR3 length equals 15 residues. V was shortened by 6 bases and J by 0 bases, with 15 bases between the two germline ends. Germline V lookup: CDR1 MNHEY, CDR2 SMNVEV (reference sequence). The CDR3 sequence is CASSVRGWSSYEQYF. CDR3 nucleotide sequence: TGTGCCAGCAGCGTCCGCGGGTGGAGCTCCTACGAGCAGTACTTC.

V is TRBV29-1 and J is TRBJ2-7; the match to TRBD2 covers 7 bases. In germline, CDR1 is SQVTM, CDR2 ANQGSEA. V was clipped by 5 bases and J by 3 bases; unmatched bases: 7. The CDR3 consists of 13 residues. The CDR3 nucleotides read TGCAGCGTTTGGGGGGGTAGAGGCTACGAGCAGTACTTC. Encoded protein: CSVWGGRGYEQYF.

The V gene is TRBV7-9, the J gene TRBJ2-1, with 7 bases lining up with TRBD1. V lost 5 bases and J lost 14; bases outside the gene matches: 15. Germline V gene lookup returns CDR1 SEHNR and CDR2 FQNEAQ (reference sequence). The CDR3 has 14 residues. CDR3 coding DNA: TGTGCCAGCAGCCCAACACCTACAGGGGATCAGAAGTTCTTC. Its protein is CASSPTPTGDQKFF.

This chain joins TRBV7-3 and TRBJ2-3; weak D call: TRBD1 (6 bases). V lost 4 bases and J lost 6, with 17 bases in between. The germline V gene has CDR1 SGHTA and CDR2 FQGTGA. The CDR3 length is 15 residues. For the CDR3, the DNA is TGTGCCAGCAGCTCCGGCCTTTCGAGGGGGGATACGCAGTATTTT. The encoded protein is CASSSGLSRGDTQYF. The full variable domain, with the rest looked up from reference TRBV7-3 and TRBJ2-3, is GAGVSQTPSNKVTEKGKYVELRCDPISGHTALYWYRQSLGQGPEFLIYFQGTGAADDSGLPNDRFFAVRPEGSVSTLKIQRTERGDSAVYLCASSSGLSRGDTQYFGPGTRLTVL.

V is TRBV9 and J is TRBJ1-2; TRBD1 is a possible D gene (5 bases). Trimming shortened V by 4 bases and J by 4 bases, and 11 bases separated the two germline ends. Germline CDR1 and CDR2: SGDLS and YYNGEE. CDR3 length: 13 amino acids. The CDR3 protein is CASSPDSTYGYTF. CDR3 in DNA: TGTGCCAGCAGCCCCGACAGCACCTATGGCTACACCTTC.

V and J are TRBV27 and TRBJ2-5; 16 bases agree with TRBD2. Germline V lookup: CDR1 MNHEY, CDR2 SMNVEV (reference sequence). The CDR3 loop spans 18 amino acids. V lost 1 base and J lost 4; bases outside the gene matches: 6. Here the CDR3 reads CASSLLGLAGGSGETQYF. The CDR3 DNA reads as TGTGCCAGCAGTTTATTGGGACTAGCGGGAGGGTCAGGAGAGACCCAGTACTTC.

The V gene is TRBV4-2, the J gene TRBJ2-1, with D perhaps TRBD1 (5 bases). Germline loops: CDR1 LGHNA, CDR2 YNFKEQ. V was shortened by 5 bases and J by 4 bases, with 12 bases between the two germline ends. The CDR3 extends over 14 amino acids. The CDR3 loop is CASSKTDSYNEQFF. The CDR3, as DNA: TGTGCCAGCAGCAAAACTGACAGTTACAATGAGCAGTTCTTC.

The V and J genes are TRBV15 and TRBJ2-6; D perhaps matches TRBD2 (6 bases). The germline CDR1 and CDR2 sequences are LNHNV and YYDKDF (reference sequence). The CDR3 is 16 residues long. V shed 1 base and J shed 1 base, with 8 bases lying between them. CDR3 nucleotide sequence: TGTGCCACCAGCAGAGGCGGGGTATCTGGGGCCAACGTCCTGACTTTC. It translates to CATSRGGVSGANVLTF.

J is TRBJ1-1 and V is TRBV2; TRBD1 might be the D (5 bases). Germline V gene sequence: CDR1 SNHLY, CDR2 FYNNEI. The CDR3 is 13 residues long. V was clipped by 6 bases and J by 4 bases, with 12 bases between them. DNA for the CDR3: TGTGCCAGCAGGGCCTTCGGGGGCACTGAAGCTTTCTTT. Protein sequence: CASRAFGGTEAFF.

The rearrangement links TRBV14 to TRBJ2-1, with D maybe TRBD2 (5 bases). The germline V gene has CDR1 SGHDN and CDR2 FVKESK. V lost 4 bases and J 4 bases, leaving 8 bases between the germline ends. CDR3 size: 13 residues. The CDR3 protein is CASSLGRYNEQFF. The CDR3 bases are TGTGCCAGCAGCCTGGGGAGATACAATGAGCAGTTCTTC. Looking up the rest from reference TRBV14 and TRBJ2-1 gives the full variable domain: EAGVTQFPSHSVIEKGQTVTLRCDPISGHDNLYWYRRVMGKEIKFLLHFVKESKQDESGMPNNRFLAERTGGTYSTLKVQPAELEDSGVYFCASSLGRYNEQFFGPGTRLTVL.

This chain uses TRBV12-5 with TRBJ2-1, with D maybe TRBD2 (6 bases). The germline V gene encodes CDR1 LGHNT and CDR2 FRNRAP. This CDR3 is built from 18 residues. The V gene lost 0 bases and the J gene lost 4 bases, with 19 bases spanning the gap. CDR3 sequence: CASGLVRRDSIGYNEQFF. In nucleotides, the CDR3 is TGTGCTAGTGGTTTGGTACGGCGGGACTCCATCGGATACAATGAGCAGTTCTTC.

The J gene is TRBJ2-7, the V gene TRBV11-2; 10 nucleotides agree with TRBD2. The CDR3 is made up of 14 amino acids. Germline-derived CDR1 and CDR2 are SGHAT and FQNNGV. The ends lost 3 bases at V and 7 bases at J; junction bases unmatched: 6. The DNA of the CDR3 is TGTGCCAGCAGCTTGTGGCTAGCGGGAGAAGAGCAGTACTTC. It is translated as CASSLWLAGEEQYF.

The chain couples TRBV5-1 to TRBJ2-1; a possible D gene is TRBD2 (6 bases). The germline gives CDR1 SGHRS, CDR2 YFSETQ. With 4 bases removed from V and 8 bases from J, the gap between germline ends came to 19 bases. The CDR3 consists of 15 residues. The CDR3 region is CASSTRDSTLDEQFF. DNA of the CDR3: TGCGCCAGCAGCACCCGGGACTCCACCCTCGATGAGCAGTTCTTC.

The chain combines TRBV6-1 with TRBJ2-3; no clear D. Trimming removed 2 bases at V and 3 bases at J, with 9 bases between. In germline, CDR1 is MNHNS, CDR2 SASEGT. CDR3 length: 14 residues. The CDR3 is CASSETVPTDTQYF. The CDR3 DNA follows: TGTGCCAGCAGTGAAACGGTTCCAACAGATACGCAGTATTTT.

The CDR3 is CASSIAGAPETQYF. As DNA, the CDR3 is TGTGCCAGTAGTATAGCGGGAGCCCCAGAGACCCAGTACTTC. The rearrangement joins TRBV19 to TRBJ2-5, with a tentative D call TRBD2 (6 bases). Per germline, CDR1 LNHDA and CDR2 SQIVND (reference sequence). V lost 1 base and J lost 4, with 10 bases in between. The length of the CDR3 is 14 residues.

The CDR3 DNA reads TGTGCCAGCAGTTACTCGAGCGAAGGCTACGAGCAGTACTTC. Protein: CASSYSSEGYEQYF. This chain uses TRBV6-5 with TRBJ2-7; the D is unclear. Between the trimmed V and J ends, which lost 0 bases and 3 bases, there was a span of 9 bases. The germline gives CDR1 MNHEY, CDR2 SVGAGI. The CDR3 has 14 amino acids.

The V and J genes are TRBV7-9 and TRBJ1-2, with TRBD1 identical over 11 bases. After removal of 5 bases from V and 8 bases from J, the junction contained 10 bases not matched to a gene. Germline CDR1 reads SEHNR; CDR2 reads FQNEAQ (reference sequence). The CDR3 consists of 15 residues. This CDR3 reads CASSPIGQGAQGYTF. In DNA form, the CDR3 reads TGTGCCAGCAGCCCAATCGGACAGGGGGCGCAGGGCTACACCTTC.

V usage is TRBV28 and J usage is TRBJ1-4; 7 bases align to TRBD1. Germline CDR1 is MDHEN and CDR2 is SYDVKM. With 5 bases clipped from V and 7 bases from J, the junction kept 4 bases outside the gene matches. The CDR3 has 13 residues. CDR3 nucleotides: TGTGCCAGCAGTCAGGGGGTGTTTGAAAAACTGTTTTTT. Residues: CASSQGVFEKLFF.

V is TRBV5-4 and J is TRBJ2-7, with a weak D call TRBD1 (6 bases). Germline CDR1 SGHNT, CDR2 YYREEE (reference sequence). The CDR3 is made up of 13 amino acids. V shed 0 bases and J shed 3 bases, with 7 bases lying between them. The CDR3 DNA reads TGTGCCAGCAGCTTGGACAGGGACTACGAGCAGTACTTC. It yields the protein CASSLDRDYEQYF. The complete variable domain, with remaining parts taken from reference TRBV5-4 and TRBJ2-7, reads ETGVTQSPTHLIKTRGQQVTLRCSSQSGHNTVSWYQQALGQGPQFIFQYYREEENGRGNFPPRFSGLQFPNYSSELNVNALELDDSALYLCASSLDRDYEQYFGPGTRLTVT.

Here the CDR3 reads CASSLVQGIDTQYF. The CDR3 DNA sequence: TGCGCCAGCAGCTTGGTACAGGGTATAGATACGCAGTATTTT. This chain links TRBV5-1 with TRBJ2-3; weak D call: TRBD1 (6 bases). Germline V lookup: CDR1 SGHRS, CDR2 YFSETQ. V gave up 0 bases and J gave up 5 bases, with 10 bases separating them. The CDR3 has 14 residues.

This chain joins TRBV11-1 and TRBJ2-1, with TRBD2 matching 12 bases. V lost 6 bases to trimming and J lost 8 bases; unmatched junction nucleotides: 11. There are 16 residues in the CDR3. CDR1 and CDR2 from the germline V gene are SGHAT and FQDESV (reference sequence). The CDR3 nucleotides are TGTGCCAGCAGACACTCGACTAGCGGGAGCCAGTATGAGCAGTTCTTC. Translated, it gives CASRHSTSGSQYEQFF. Based on the CDR3 plus reference TRBV11-1 and TRBJ2-1, the full variable domain is EAEVAQSPRYKITEKSQAVAFWCDPISGHATLYWYRQILGQGPELLVQFQDESVVDDSQLPKDRFSAERLKGVDSTLKIQPAELGDSAMYLCASRHSTSGSQYEQFFGPGTRLTVL.

The genes are TRBV7-2 and TRBJ1-1; D call uncertain. The CDR3 sequence is 15 residues long. V lost 0 bases and J lost 0, with 8 bases in between. In germline, CDR1 is SGHTA, CDR2 FQGNSA. CDR3 sequence reads: CASSLAQYMNTEAFF. The CDR3 region has the DNA TGTGCCAGCAGCTTAGCCCAGTACATGAACACTGAAGCTTTCTTT.

This clone occurred once. The chain couples TRBV5-4 to TRBJ1-4, with D perhaps TRBD1 (6 bases). Trimming took 0 bases from V and 6 from J, leaving 9 bases between them. The CDR3 length is 14 residues. CDR1 is SGHNT and CDR2 is YYREEE in the germline V gene (reference sequence). As DNA, the CDR3 is TGTGCCAGCAGCTTGGGGGGGCTTGATGAAAAACTGTTTTTT. It yields the protein CASSLGGLDEKLFF.

This chain links TRBV7-9 with TRBJ2-7, with 8 bases matching TRBD2. The CDR3 has 16 amino acids. V shed 1 base and J 3 bases; nucleotides not matched to a gene: 8. Germline CDR1 SEHNR, CDR2 FQNEAQ (reference sequence). In DNA, the CDR3 is TGTGCCAGCAGCTTAGTGCCCTCCGGGAGGGTCTACGAGCAGTACTTC. Protein product: CASSLVPSGRVYEQYF.

This chain links TRBV7-3 with TRBJ2-3, with 7 bases that match TRBD2. CDR1 and CDR2 (germline): SGHTA, FQGTGA. The V gene end was trimmed by 5 bases and the J gene end by 5 bases; junction bases not matched to a gene: 7. The CDR3 loop spans 14 amino acids. CDR3 sequence reads: CASSPGGGVDTQYF. The CDR3 DNA is TGTGCCAGCAGCCCGGGGGGAGGTGTAGATACGCAGTATTTT.

This rearrangement joins TRBV27 to TRBJ1-2, with D unresolved. The germline V gene has CDR1 MNHEY and CDR2 SMNVEV (reference sequence). With 2 bases removed from V and 3 bases from J, the gap between germline ends came to 7 bases. The CDR3 runs 13 residues. The CDR3 nucleotides read TGTGCCAGCAGTTTAGGGCCGGACTATGGCTACACCTTC. Translating it yields CASSLGPDYGYTF.

V and J are TRBV9 and TRBJ2-3, with a tentative D call TRBD1 (6 bases). Trimming took 5 bases from V and 0 from J, leaving 16 bases between them. The germline CDR1 and CDR2 sequences are SGDLS and YYNGEE. This CDR3 region has 16 residues. The DNA of the CDR3 is TGTGCCAGCAGTACCACCTCACAGGGTAGCACAGATACGCAGTATTTT. Translating it yields CASSTTSQGSTDTQYF.